These 18 T cell receptor beta chains originate from one sample sequenced in a study of CD8 T cells in Susac syndrome. With random hexamers, roughly 0.45 to 1 ug RNA was reverse transcribed. MiXCR, applied by TCRdb to the immunoSEQ multiplex PCR reads, yields one record per CDR3 protein. The sample lists some 260,000 distinct CDR3 sequences, around 83% seen once, with about 0.11% in the top ten. Sequencing was done on a sample of CD8+ T cells from PBMCs. The source is a human donor with multiple sclerosis.

J is TRBJ2-1 and V is TRBV11-2; no clear D. The CDR3 length is 13 residues. The V gene lost 6 bases and the J gene lost 8 bases, with 14 bases spanning the gap. Germline V CDR1 and CDR2: SGHAT, FQNNGV. Written as DNA, the CDR3 is TGTGCCAGCAGTGATCTTTTATTGGATGAGCAGTTCTTC. This codes for CASSDLLLDEQFF.

The chain has TRBV29-1 and TRBJ2-2; no clear D. Germline CDR1 reads SQVTM; CDR2 reads ANQGSEA. The CDR3 spans 13 residues. V was trimmed by 5 bases and J by 2 bases, leaving 9 bases between them. In DNA form, the CDR3 reads TGCAGCGTTCACAGAATAAACACCGGGGAGCTGTTTTTT. It translates to CSVHRINTGELFF.

The V gene is TRBV10-3, the J gene TRBJ2-7; 13 nucleotides align to TRBD2. CDR3 size: 18 residues. The trim removed 2 bases at V and 5 bases at J, leaving 12 bases unmatched. The germline V gene has CDR1 ENHRY and CDR2 SYGVKD. CDR3 coding DNA: TGTGCCATCAGTGAGCCCTGGACTAGCGGGAGTGGTACGGACGAGCAGTACTTC. Translating it yields CAISEPWTSGSGTDEQYF.

This clonotype has only one observation. The rearrangement joins TRBV20-1 to TRBJ2-3; D ambiguous. Trimming pared 3 bases from V and 4 bases from J, leaving 11 bases between. The CDR3 sequence is 13 residues long. The V gene's germline CDR1 is DFQATT and CDR2 SNEGSKA (reference sequence). The CDR3 DNA follows: TGCAGTGCTAGCCCCCGGAAGGCAGATACGCAGTATTTT. Its translation is CSASPRKADTQYF.

Written as DNA, the CDR3 is TGCAGCGTTGCCGGGACAGGGAGGTTTTCGACTAATGAAAAACTGTTTTTT. It translates to CSVAGTGRFSTNEKLFF. The rearrangement uses TRBV29-1 and TRBJ1-4; 9 bases are shared with TRBD1. Germline V gene sequence: CDR1 SQVTM, CDR2 ANQGSEA. The CDR3 has 17 residues. With V trimmed by 4 bases and J by 2 bases, 11 bases remained unmatched.

This clonotype was observed a few times. The rearrangement uses TRBV19 and TRBJ2-1; tentative D call: TRBD2 (6 bases). V gave up 5 bases and J gave up 6 bases, with 11 bases separating them. This CDR3 region has 13 residues. CDR1 is LNHDA and CDR2 is SQIVND in the germline V gene (reference sequence). The CDR3 DNA is TGTGCCAGTAGTGGGACTTCCGGCAATGAGCAGTTCTTC. It codes for CASSGTSGNEQFF.

The chain has TRBV15 and TRBJ1-2, with D perhaps matching TRBD1 (6 bases). Deletions cut 5 bases from V and 4 bases from J, with 14 bases between. The CDR3 has 14 amino acids. Germline assignment: CDR1 LNHNV and CDR2 YYDKDF (reference sequence). The CDR3 nucleotides are TGTGCCACCAGCCGAAGCCAAGGGGGCTATGGCTACACCTTC. Protein product: CATSRSQGGYGYTF.

The chain has TRBV27 and TRBJ2-5, with TRBD1 as a possible D gene (6 bases). This CDR3 comprises 12 residues. CDR1 and CDR2 from the germline V gene are MNHEY and SMNVEV (reference sequence). The V end was cut by 6 bases, the J end by 11 bases, with 16 bases between. CDR3 amino acids: CASSPVTGQQYF. The CDR3 DNA reads as TGTGCCAGCAGCCCAGTCACGGGACAACAGTACTTC.

The chain employs TRBV27 and TRBJ2-3, with D perhaps matching TRBD1 or TRBD2 (5 bases each). The CDR3 is 16 residues long. The germline V and J ends were trimmed by 5 bases and 6 bases, with 21 bases remaining between them. Germline lookup yields CDR1 MNHEY and CDR2 SMNVEV (reference sequence). The CDR3 protein is CASSNRPGTLQDTQYF. The CDR3 nucleotides are TGTGCCAGCAGTAATCGGCCCGGGACCCTCCAGGATACGCAGTATTTT.

V usage is TRBV29-1 and J usage is TRBJ1-1, with unresolved D. V was cut by 6 bases and J by 4 bases, with 18 bases left in between. Germline CDR1 and CDR2: SQVTM and ANQGSEA. The CDR3 has 14 amino acids. CDR3 DNA: TGCAGCGTCGACGCGGAGGGCCTTTTCACTGAAGCTTTCTTT. Encoded protein: CSVDAEGLFTEAFF.

Here the CDR3 DNA reads TGTGCCAGCAGTGAAAGACAGGGGGCGAGTGAGCAGTACTTC. Translation gives CASSERQGASEQYF. This rearrangement joins TRBV2 to TRBJ2-7; 10 bases align to TRBD1. J lost 7 bases, V lost 2 bases, and 5 bases had no gene match. CDR3 length equals 14 residues. Germline V gives CDR1 SNHLY, CDR2 FYNNEI.

The rearrangement joins TRBV9 to TRBJ2-7; D unclear. The CDR3 spans 13 residues. V lost 0 bases and J lost 3, with 7 bases in between. The germline V gene encodes CDR1 SGDLS and CDR2 YYNGEE. The CDR3: CASSVVPGYEQYF. Here the CDR3 DNA reads TGTGCCAGCAGCGTAGTCCCAGGCTACGAGCAGTACTTC.

J is TRBJ1-2 and V is TRBV20-1; 7 bases are a match to TRBD1. The CDR3 loop spans 12 amino acids. Germline V lookup: CDR1 DFQATT, CDR2 SNEGSKA (reference sequence). The trim removed 7 bases at V and 8 bases at J, leaving 10 bases unmatched. The CDR3 sequence: CSVVRQGMGYTF. The CDR3 region has the DNA TGCAGTGTGGTGAGACAGGGTATGGGCTACACCTTC.

J is TRBJ2-1 and V is TRBV6-5; 8 positions agree with TRBD2. CDR1 is MNHEY and CDR2 is SVGAGI in the germline V gene. This CDR3 is 16 amino acids long. Losses at the gene ends were 2 bases for V and 5 bases for J; bases not matched to a gene: 8. This CDR3 reads CASSYPGTRPNNEQFF. The CDR3 bases are TGTGCCAGCAGTTACCCCGGGACTAGGCCGAACAATGAGCAGTTCTTC.

V gene TRBV7-9 combines with J gene TRBJ1-1; D call uncertain. The ends were cut back, 1 base at V and 13 bases at J, with 13 bases in the middle. The CDR3 is 12 amino acids. Germline V gene data show CDR1 as SEHNR and CDR2 as FQNEAQ (reference sequence). The CDR3 DNA sequence: TGTGCCAGCAGCTTAGGGATCCTGGAGGTTTTCTTT. This gives the protein CASSLGILEVFF.

The CDR3 coding sequence is TGTGCCAGCAGCGGAGGGGGACATAGCTCCTACGAGCAGTACTTC. Amino acid sequence: CASSGGGHSSYEQYF. The chain has TRBV9 and TRBJ2-7, with D possibly TRBD1 on 6 matching bases. Germline lookup yields CDR1 SGDLS and CDR2 YYNGEE. The CDR3 runs 15 residues. V shed 3 bases and J shed 0 bases, with 13 bases lying between them.

The chain has TRBV7-9 and TRBJ1-1; tentatively, D is TRBD1 (5 bases). The CDR3 contains 14 residues. Germline assignment: CDR1 SEHNR and CDR2 FQNEAQ (reference sequence). V lost 6 bases and J 3 bases, leaving 14 bases between the germline ends. The CDR3 DNA reads TGTGCCAGCAGTTCCTGGGACCGCGACACTGAAGCTTTCTTT. This translates into CASSSWDRDTEAFF. Using reference TRBV7-9 and TRBJ1-1 for the parts outside the CDR3, the full variable domain is DTGVSQNPRHKITKRGQNVTFRCDPISEHNRLYWYRQTLGQGPEFLTYFQNEAQLEKSRLLSDRFSAERPKGSFSTLEIQRTEQGDSAMYLCASSSWDRDTEAFFGQGTRLTVV.

This chain links TRBV19 with TRBJ2-3; 10 positions agree with TRBD2. CDR1 and CDR2 (germline): LNHDA, SQIVND (reference sequence). The CDR3 is 16 amino acids. Trimming cost V 7 bases and J 2 bases; bases outside gene matches: 9. Here the CDR3 DNA reads TGTGCCAGTATCTCGAGAGCGGGAGGGCCCACAGATACGCAGTATTTT. It encodes CASISRAGGPTDTQYF.